This TCR beta chain derives from a study of T cell repertoires in cytomegalovirus infection. Study information: Public TCR beta signatures were indicative of both CMV infection and a matching HLA type.

In its sample, this clonotype was seen many times. TCRdb redid the calling of the reads with MiXCR, one entry per CDR3 protein. The profile shows 70,000 to 75,000 distinct CDR3 sequences, about 4.2% of them singletons. Sequencing was carried out using PBMCs. The TCR was taken from a human donor in good health (CMV status not recorded). Some clones in this sample may be carry-over from other donors' samples.

CDR3 nucleotides: TGTGCCAGCAGTTACCCGGGACAGAGCTACGAGCAGTACTTC. Translation gives CASSYPGQSYEQYF. The rearrangement joins TRBV6-2 or TRBV6-3 to TRBJ2-7, with TRBD1 identical over 7 bases. The CDR3 contains 14 residues. Germline V CDR1 and CDR2: MNHEY, SVGEGT. With V trimmed by 2 bases and J by 3 bases, 4 bases remained unmatched.